A selection of T cell receptor beta chains follows, all from one sample in a study of beta chain features in type 1 diabetes. Here immunoSEQ multiplex PCR was the method, and the copy in TCRdb shows in-frame clones only, minus some. The data hold roughly 150,000 clones, with over 7.5% observed a single time. The sample comprised central memory CD4+ T cells from blood. All receptors come from a man between 18 and 35 years old in good health. Each CDR3 is given without its conserved first and last residue.

>TRBV7-3|11|TRBJ1-2
ASSVGQGEGYT
>TRBV5-6|12|TRBJ1-4
ASSLDTGNEKLF
>TRBV5-1|12|TRBJ2-7
ASSSGTASYEQY
>TRBV29-1|11|TRBJ1-1
SVASVAQGEAF
>TRBV6-6|14|TRBJ2-3
ASSYSTGALADTQY
>TRBV7-2|14|TRBJ2-6
ASSLYRGSGANVLT
>TRBV30|12|TRBJ1-6
AWTVNGYNSPLH
>TRBV30|10|TRBJ2-2
AWGQFGGELF
>TRBV11-3|15|TRBJ2-1
ASSLGTGAGHYNEQF
>TRBV11-2|12|TRBJ2-2
ASSAFGGTGELF
>TRBV7-2|13|TRBJ2-4
ASSSGNADKNIQY
>TRBV28|12|TRBJ1-2
ASSFTGQGHGYT
>TRBV5-6|14|TRBJ1-4
ASSLYALATNEKLF
>TRBV9|11|TRBJ2-1
ASSLSGEGGPF
>TRBV5-1|12|TRBJ1-4
ASSLGQNNEKLF
>TRBV2|11|TRBJ2-5
ASSEAQRATQY
>TRBV7-9|11|TRBJ2-2
ASSSTGTGELF
>TRBV5-5|14|TRBJ2-7
ASSPDRGGDWYEQY
>TRBV15|13|TRBJ2-1
ATSTRDRRYNEQF
>TRBV11-3|13|TRBJ2-1
ASSLSSGRAWEQF
>TRBV7-3|12|TRBJ1-1
ASSFQGQGTEAF
>TRBV29-1|12|TRBJ2-7
SVTSGSSSYEQY
>TRBV18|14|TRBJ2-5
ASSPGASGGSETQY
>TRBV27|14|TRBJ2-1
ASSSNSGSSYNEQF
>TRBV10-3|11|TRBJ1-1
AISEAANTEAF
>TRBV28|11|TRBJ2-7
ASSFETAYEQY
>TRBV7-2|13|TRBJ2-3
ASSLVSTSTDTQY
>TRBV19|16|TRBJ2-1
ASSIETTSGDHNNEQF
>TRBV4-2|10|TRBJ2-1
ASSSYPNEQF
>TRBV10-3|10|TRBJ2-1
AITSRGGEQF
>TRBV18|11|TRBJ2-1
ASSLRQNNEQF
>TRBV7-3|12|TRBJ2-3
ASRKDRSTDTQY
>TRBV9|14|TRBJ1-3
ASSPGLLSSGNTIY
>TRBV25-1|13|TRBJ1-2
ASSEYTAGSYGYT
>TRBV7-2|17|TRBJ2-7
ASSLKEGRHVIRDYEQY
>TRBV7-9|15|TRBJ2-7
ASSSRPGQGAHYEQY
>TRBV5-8|15|TRBJ2-1
ASSGGTSGNSYNEQF
>TRBV5-1|12|TRBJ2-4
ASSSDRLQNIQY
>TRBV28|13|TRBJ1-2
ASSTGVGAHYGYT
>TRBV30|13|TRBJ2-3
AWSEGQGSTDTQY
>TRBV5-6|13|TRBJ2-2
ASSFLSGGTGELF
>TRBV6-5|11|TRBJ2-1
ASSYFSSKEQF
>TRBV6-5|13|TRBJ2-1
ASSYSTRQYNEQF
>TRBV5-6|13|TRBJ2-3
ASSRLAGGLDTQY
>TRBV7-9|12|TRBJ2-7
ASSPGGSRYEQY
>TRBV5-1|11|TRBJ2-1
ASRRGPDREQF
>TRBV28|12|TRBJ1-5
ASSLSLSNQPQH
>TRBV6-6|13|TRBJ1-4
ASGQPGEPNEKLF
>TRBV5-1|13|TRBJ2-2
ASTLGTGYTGELF
>TRBV18|13|TRBJ1-5
ASSPKRTGHQPQH